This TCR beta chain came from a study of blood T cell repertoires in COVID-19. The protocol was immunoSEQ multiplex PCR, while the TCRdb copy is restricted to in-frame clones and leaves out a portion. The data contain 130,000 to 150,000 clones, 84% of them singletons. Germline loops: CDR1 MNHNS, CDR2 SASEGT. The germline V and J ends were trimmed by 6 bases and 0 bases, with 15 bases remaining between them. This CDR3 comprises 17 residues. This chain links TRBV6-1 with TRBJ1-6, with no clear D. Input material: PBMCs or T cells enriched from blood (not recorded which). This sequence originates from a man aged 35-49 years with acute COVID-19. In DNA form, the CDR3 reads TGTGCCAGCAGGGAAAGACACTTCAGCTCCTATAATTCACCCCTCCACTTT. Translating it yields CASRERHFSSYNSPLHF.